Described below is a single T cell receptor (beta chain) sequence and its context. These data originate in a study of blood T cell repertoires in COVID-19. The table came from immunoSEQ multiplex PCR; TCRdb's copy has only in-frame clones and leaves some out. This table has around 190,000 clones, roughly 88% appearing once. This clonotype was obtained from a woman under 30 who had recovered from COVID-19. Sequencing was carried out using PBMCs or T cells enriched from blood (not recorded which).

In DNA, the CDR3 is TGTGCCAGCAGCTTGCCCACCCTAGGAGGGAAGGAGACCCAGTACTTC. Amino acid sequence: CASSLPTLGGKETQYF. The chain carries TRBV7-6 and TRBJ2-5; the D gene is possibly TRBD2 (6 bases). V shed 3 bases and J shed 5 bases, with 19 bases lying between them. CDR1 and CDR2 (germline): SGHVS, FNYEAQ. The CDR3 consists of 16 residues.